This T cell receptor beta chain emerged from a study of molecular identifiers for immune sequencing clone quantification. Study-wide results and limits: Detecting spiked Jurkat TCR RNA from one cell among about a million naive cells was reportedly possible. Clones of above 20 RNA copies carried over 99% of effector molecules; in naive cells they carried under 1%.

Listed TCR primers, together with previously described methods, were used for the bulk TCR libraries. Using its own MiXCR run on the PCR reads, TCRdb lists one record per CDR3 protein. The profile shows 400,000 to 600,000 distinct CDR3 sequences, roughly 24% of them singletons. The CDR3 extends over 15 amino acids. CDR1 SGHAT and CDR2 FQNNGV come from the germline V gene. Trimming left V 3 bases short and J 1 base short, with 12 bases between. This clonotype came up a few times. The antigen remains unidentified. Sequenced input: naive CD8+ T cells from blood, with Jurkat cell RNA spiked in. Subset indicated: FACS-sorted CD8+CD4-CCR7+CD45RA+ naive T cells. The chain is built from TRBV11-2 and TRBJ2-5; D possibly uses TRBD1 or TRBD2 (5 bases each). The origin of this receptor is a human donor in good health. Some libraries in this study had Jurkat cell RNA spiked in. The CDR3 spells CASSLGPGAQETQYF. As DNA, the CDR3 is TGTGCCAGCAGCTTGGGACCTGGGGCCCAAGAGACCCAGTACTTC. Filled out from reference TRBV11-2 and TRBJ2-5, the complete variable domain reads EAGVAQSPRYKIIEKRQSVAFWCNPISGHATLYWYQQILGQGPKLLIQFQNNGVVDDSQLPKDRFSAERLKGVDSTLKIQPAKLEDSAVYLCASSLGPGAQETQYFGPGTRLLVL.